The sample holds many counts of the clone carrying this T cell receptor beta chain. Genomic DNA acted as the template from which TCR beta VDJ combination and CDR3 sequence profiling were carried out. TCRdb re-derived calls from the reads in MiXCR, one entry per CDR3 protein. The data show under 200,000 distinct CDR3 sequences, around 45% seen once. The data were obtained in a study of CD8+CD57+ T cells in acquired aplastic anemia. The germline CDR1 and CDR2 sequences are DFQATT and SNEGSKA (reference sequence). V was trimmed by 1 base and J by 0 bases, leaving 14 bases between them. The CDR3 has 16 amino acids.

This receptor was obtained from a human donor in good health. Sequences were obtained from sorted CD4+, CD8+, or CD8+CD57+ T cells (not recorded which) from PBMCs. The chain has TRBV20-1 and TRBJ2-3, with D maybe TRBD2 (7 bases). CDR3 protein: CSARAPRGGSTDTQYF. The CDR3 DNA follows: TGCAGTGCTAGAGCCCCAAGGGGGGGGAGCACAGATACGCAGTATTTT.